These T cell receptor beta chains were read from a single sample in a study of OX40 agonist ivuxolimab in advanced cancers. Repertoires were generated with immunoSEQ multiplex PCR, while TCRdb's copy carries only in-frame clones and drops some. Of about 82,000 clones in the sample, approximately 89% were seen once. Sample: CD4+ or CD8+ T cells sorted from blood, taken in a trial of the OX40 agonist ivuxolimab. The receptors here all came from an adult with an advanced solid tumor such as melanoma, head and neck, liver or kidney cancer. Each CDR3 is given with its conserved first and last residue. A D gene is named only where the DNA matches it firmly. Rows may omit the clone size; those that give it use once, few, many or a size class.

CDR3 DNA | CDR3 protein | CDR3 length | J gene | V gene | clone size | D gene
TGTGCCAGCGGGGAAAGGGGGCAAGAGACCCAGTACTTC | CASGERGQETQYF | 13 | TRBJ2-5 | TRBV7-6 | NA | NA
TGTGCCAGCAGCCAAAAAGGGGGAAATCAGCCCCAGCATTTT | CASSQKGGNQPQHF | 14 | TRBJ1-5 | TRBV16 | few | NA
TGTGCCAGCAGGACCGCCCCGTATAGCAATCAGCCCCAGCATTTT | CASRTAPYSNQPQHF | 15 | TRBJ1-5 | TRBV6-1 | NA | NA
TGTGCCAGCACAGAGAGTGCAGTGAACACCGGGGAGCTGTTTTTT | CASTESAVNTGELFF | 15 | TRBJ2-2 | TRBV2 | NA | NA
TGTGCCAGCAGTGAAGGCAGAGGGTACCACACCGGGGAGCTGTTTTTT | CASSEGRGYHTGELFF | 16 | TRBJ2-2 | TRBV6-1 | NA | NA
TGCGCCAGCAGCATTAGCGGGGGGGGCACAGATACGCAGTATTTT | CASSISGGGTDTQYF | 15 | TRBJ2-3 | TRBV5-1 | NA | TRBD2
TGCGCCAGCAGCCAAGATTTCGGCAGTGGCAATGAGCAGTTCTTC | CASSQDFGSGNEQFF | 15 | TRBJ2-1 | TRBV4-3 | NA | NA
TGTGCCAGCAGTTACTCGAGACAGGGGGCTGGAAACACCATATATTTT | CASSYSRQGAGNTIYF | 16 | TRBJ1-3 | TRBV6-5 | NA | TRBD1
TGTGCCAGCAGCTTAGGGCGGGTAATCGCTGAAGCTTTCTTT | CASSLGRVIAEAFF | 14 | TRBJ1-1 | TRBV7-2 | NA | NA
TGTGCCAGCAGCTTGGGAACGGGTATGAACACTGAAGCTTTCTTT | CASSLGTGMNTEAFF | 15 | TRBJ1-1 | TRBV5-4 | NA | NA
TGTGCCATCAGTGAATCGACAGGGGCGCGCACAGATACGCAGTATTTT | CAISESTGARTDTQYF | 16 | TRBJ2-3 | TRBV10-3 | NA | TRBD1
TGCGCCAGCAGCCAAGGGGGTCACGGAAACACCATATATTTT | CASSQGGHGNTIYF | 14 | TRBJ1-3 | TRBV5-1 | NA | NA
TGTGCCAGCAGCTGGACAGGGGCCGTTGGGGGCTACACCTTC | CASSWTGAVGGYTF | 14 | TRBJ1-2 | TRBV27 | few | TRBD1
TGTGCCAGCAGCTTAGGGACTTTACTCTACGAGCAGTACTTC | CASSLGTLLYEQYF | 14 | TRBJ2-7 | TRBV7-9 | NA | NA
TGCGCCAGCAGCTTGGTCGGGATCTCCTACGAGCAGTACTTC | CASSLVGISYEQYF | 14 | TRBJ2-7 | TRBV5-1 | NA | NA
TGTGCCAGCAGGCACGTTTTGTCTGGGGCCAACGTCCTGACTTTC | CASRHVLSGANVLTF | 15 | TRBJ2-6 | TRBV6-5 | once | NA
TGTGCCAGCAGTTTCCGACAGGGACGGGACACCGGGGAGCTGTTTTTT | CASSFRQGRDTGELFF | 16 | TRBJ2-2 | TRBV28 | NA | TRBD1